This T cell receptor beta chain was identified in a study of tumor and adjacent non-tumor tissue in lung cancer (dated by TCRdb to the late 2010s). About the investigation overall: Of the cohort, eleven to twelve patients had adenocarcinoma, 2 had squamous cell carcinoma and 1 had small cell lung cancer. The roughly 15 enrolled patients, of whom approximately ten were men and 5 were women, were aged about 30 to 80 years and were diagnosed with TNM stage I to III disease. A total of roughly 130 million productive TCRbeta reads were generated by sequencing, corresponding to an average of about 4.17 million reads per sample. Bulk TCRbeta repertoires were compared between lung tumor tissue and matched distant non-tumor lung tissue obtained from fewer than 16 lung cancer patients. Some 30 paired specimens, one tumor and one normal lung sample per patient, were profiled by TCRbeta CDR3 sequencing. The study at large found these results: Only roughly 16 patients were in the cohort, and the authors stated that larger samples and more detailed clinical data are needed. Neither the sequencing platform nor unique molecular identifiers are mentioned in the methods. A significantly larger cumulative share of the repertoire was made up by the top 100 clones in normal lung than in tumor tissue. Tumor tissue showed significantly higher TCR diversity (inverse Simpson) than normal lung tissue, at roughly 390 vs 170 (P = 0.0075, Mann-Whitney U test). TCR diversity was significantly higher in younger patients, and higher tumor TCR diversity was associated with shorter overall and disease-free survival. Because peripheral blood was not sequenced, blood TCRbeta repertoires in the lung cancer patients of the study were not examined.

The germline V gene sets CDR1 to SGHRS and CDR2 to YFSETQ. The CDR3 has 14 amino acids, counting the end cysteine and phenylalanine. Of all the DNA, just the CDR3 is kept, 42 bases in frame from base 1. V is shortened by 8 bases, J by 7 bases, and the region joining them spans 19 bases. The protocol used for the library was multiplex PCR. The data were produced on an Illumina HiSeq 2500. TCRbeta libraries were built by three rounds of nested PCR using primers (Table S4), following protocols modified from ARM-PCR. Before sequencing, PCR products of 200-500 bp were excised from the gel and purified with the QIAquick gel extraction kit. From the authors' description of their analysis: Trimmomatic was used to clean the reads, FLASH was used to merge the reads into complete CDR3 sequences, and MiTCR was used to assign the reads to V(D)J germline segments. VDJtools was used to compute clonal diversity as the inverse Simpson's index. In-frame sequences lacking a premature stop codon were counted as productive reads. TCRdb's own reprocessing of the public reads used fastp at Q25 and MiXCR and kept productive beta chains. Records with the same CDR3 protein are collapsed into one entry carrying the most frequent genes and DNA. None of the V and J calls come from the authors' own analysis; TCRdb made them. This sample is represented by nearly 50,000 distinct CDR3 sequences; around 67% of them were singletons. Roughly 30% of the sample lies in the top ten.

RNA was isolated from bulk, unsorted tissue, and RNA quality was assessed with a NanoDrop ND-1000 and an Agilent 2100. Distant non-tumor tissue taken more than 3 cm from the tumor edge was used as the normal lung sample. Donors were newly diagnosed lung cancer patients admitted for thoracic surgery in China between August and November 2014, without prior chemotherapy. The study excluded patients who had received radiotherapy or chemotherapy before or who had another cancer at the same time. Surgical tissue pieces of roughly 1-2.2 cm3 were preserved in RNAlater solution and stored at -80 °C until use. As to this clonotype: Its antigen remains unidentified. A single base separates this from a much larger clone, so it may be a read error.

Here the chain combines TRBV5-1 and TRBJ2-1; perhaps TRBD1 is the D gene, with 6 bases matching. The clonotype originates from a woman aged 70-85 years with non-small cell lung cancer. The material sequenced was distant non-tumor lung tissue. The nucleotide sequence reads TGCGCCAGGAGCCTTCGTGCAGGGGCAAATGAGCAGTTCTTC. Its coded protein is CARSLRAGANEQFF. With the rest looked up from the reference TRBV5-1 and TRBJ2-1 genes rather than sequenced, the full variable domain is KAGVTQTPRYLIKTRGQQVTLSCSPISGHRSVSWYQQTPGQGLQFLFEYFSETQRNKGNFPGRFSGRQFSNSRSEMNVSTLELGDSALYLCARSLRAGANEQFFGPGTRLTVL.